The 10 T cell receptor beta chains below come from one sample, sequenced in a study of T-cell reconstitution after alpha-beta-depleted transplantation in children. Unique molecular identifiers featured in how the TCRbeta library was prepared. TCRdb independently ran MiXCR on the PCR reads; one entry per CDR3 protein. There are under 350,000 distinct CDR3 sequences in the sample; approximately 9.8% occur only once, and roughly a tenth lies in the top ten. The source material was PBMCs from the stem cell graft donor, sampled from the stem cell graft. These receptors came from a human donor who donated a stem cell graft to a child with SCID.

A few counts support this clonotype. The chain combines TRBV18 with TRBJ1-4; D is unclear. The CDR3 has 11 residues. V was trimmed by 2 bases and J by 12 bases, leaving 7 bases between them. Germline CDR1 reads KGHSH; CDR2 reads LQKENI. In DNA, the CDR3 is TGTGCCAGCTCACCAGGGTACGAACTGTTTTTT. It is translated as CASSPGYELFF.

This clonotype has just a few counts. This sequence joins TRBV10-1 and TRBJ2-1; TRBD2 might be the D (5 bases). V was shortened by 10 bases and J by 5 bases, with 9 bases between the two germline ends. From germline, CDR1 is WNHNN and CDR2 SYGVQD (reference sequence). This CDR3 has 11 amino acids. CDR3 sequence (DNA): TGCGCCACGAGGGAGAACAATGAGCAGTTCTTC. Its translation is CATRENNEQFF.

This clonotype occurred a few times. J is TRBJ2-2 and V is TRBV5-1, with 7 bases lining up with TRBD1. V was pared by 7 bases and J by 5 bases, with 11 bases of the junction left unmatched. CDR1 SGHRS and CDR2 YFSETQ come from the germline V gene. CDR3 length equals 15 residues. DNA for the CDR3: TGCGCCAGCTCACAGGGGCAGACGGGAACCGGGGAGCTGTTTTTT. Translating gives CASSQGQTGTGELFF.

This clonotype was seen a few times. The chain is built from TRBV5-1 and TRBJ1-3; TRBD1 matches at 9 bases. With V trimmed by 0 bases and J by 6 bases, 1 base remained unmatched. Looked up from germline, CDR1 is SGHRS and CDR2 is YFSETQ. This CDR3 has 14 amino acids. CDR3 coding DNA: TGCGCCAGCAGCTTGGGGACAGGGGAAAACACCATATATTTT. It codes for CASSLGTGENTIYF.

This clonotype was observed at least ten times. The chain employs TRBV10-3 and TRBJ1-2, with D unclear. The V end lost 7 bases, the J end lost 3 bases, and 12 bases lay between the germline ends. Germline-derived CDR1 and CDR2 are ENHRY and SYGVKD. The CDR3 is 13 residues long. CDR3 nucleotides: TGTGCCATCACGGACGATCGGGACTATGGCTACACCTTC. Translation gives CAITDDRDYGYTF.

The sample holds a few counts of this clonotype. The genes are TRBV12-3 or TRBV12-4 and TRBJ2-1, with D maybe TRBD2 (6 bases). This CDR3 spans 16 amino acids. V lost 3 bases and J lost 4, with 16 bases in between. This chain's CDR3 is CASSLSSWGEYNEQFF. The DNA of the CDR3 is TGTGCCAGCAGTTTGAGTAGCTGGGGGGAATACAATGAGCAGTTCTTC.

This clonotype was picked up a small number of times. This chain connects TRBV20-1 to TRBJ1-1, with 8 positions matching TRBD1. Germline CDR1 and CDR2: DFQATT and SNEGSKA (reference sequence). The length of the CDR3 is 14 residues. V lost 0 bases, J lost 5 bases, and 5 bases stayed unmatched. The CDR3, as DNA: TGCAGTGCTAGAGAAAGACAGGGGAGAACTGAAGCTTTCTTT. Translated: CSARERQGRTEAFF.

The rearrangement joins TRBV27 to TRBJ1-5; TRBD1 is a possible D gene (6 bases). The CDR3 runs 14 residues. The germline V gene has CDR1 MNHEY and CDR2 SMNVEV (reference sequence). V lost 6 bases and J 0 bases, leaving 9 bases between the germline ends. Written as DNA, the CDR3 is TGTGCCAGCAGAGGGGGGGGTAGCAATCAGCCCCAGCATTTT. Protein product: CASRGGGSNQPQHF.

This clonotype was seen a few times. The J gene is TRBJ1-5, the V gene TRBV6-1; 7 nucleotides agree with TRBD1. This CDR3 comprises 16 residues. The ends lost 1 base at V and 6 bases at J; junction bases unmatched: 9. The V gene's germline CDR1 is MNHNS and CDR2 SASEGT. The CDR3 nucleotides read TGTGCCAGCAGTGAAGGGTGGGCAGGGGGTGGTCAGCCCCAGCATTTT. Its protein product is CASSEGWAGGGQPQHF.

This clonotype was seen a handful of times. This chain links TRBV7-9 with TRBJ2-5; TRBD2 might be the D (6 bases). There are 15 residues in the CDR3. Deletions cut 6 bases from V and 5 bases from J, with 19 bases between. Germline values: CDR1 SEHNR, CDR2 FQNEAQ (reference sequence). CDR3 protein: CASSTDYLNDETQYF. The CDR3 coding sequence is TGTGCCAGCAGTACGGACTACCTGAATGACGAGACCCAGTACTTC.